The clone carrying this TCR beta chain turned up a few times. Its target is not known. Sorting that relied on CD45RO/CCR7/CD25/CD127/CD95/CD27 yielded CD4+ naive, central memory, regulatory and stem cell-like memory cells. Sequenced material consisted of expressed TCRB transcripts (all of the isolated RNA was reverse transcribed). Only in-frame clones appear in the TCRdb table, and some are missing; sequencing was by immunoSEQ multiplex PCR. There are 130,000 or so clones in the sample; roughly 10% occur only once, and 0.65% to 0.75% lies in the top ten. CDR1 is KGHSH and CDR2 is LQKENI in the germline V gene. The CDR3 runs 11 residues. With 9 bases removed from V and 8 bases from J, the gap between germline ends came to 8 bases. The data stem from a study of beta chain features in type 1 diabetes. Whole-study results and caveats: Type 1 diabetes patients showed a moderate but significant shortening of TCRB CDR3s in all four CD4+ subsets.

J is TRBJ1-6 and V is TRBV18; D perhaps matches TRBD1 (6 bases). Sample: central memory CD4+ T cells from blood. The TCR sequence derives from a man younger than 40 with type 1 diabetes. The CDR3 region has the DNA TGTGCCAGTGCAGGGGATTCACCCCTCCACTTT. This sequence encodes CASAGDSPLHF.